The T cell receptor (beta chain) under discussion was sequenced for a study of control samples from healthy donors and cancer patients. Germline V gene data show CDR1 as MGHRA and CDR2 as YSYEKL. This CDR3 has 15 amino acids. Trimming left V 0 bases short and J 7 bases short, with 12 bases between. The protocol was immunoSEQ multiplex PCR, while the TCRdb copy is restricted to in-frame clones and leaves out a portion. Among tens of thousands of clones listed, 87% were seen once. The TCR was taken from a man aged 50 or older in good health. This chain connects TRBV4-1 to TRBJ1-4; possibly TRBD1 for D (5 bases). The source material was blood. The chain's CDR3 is CASSQDFGGGEKLFF. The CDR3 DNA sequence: TGCGCCAGCAGCCAAGATTTCGGGGGGGGTGAAAAACTGTTTTTT.